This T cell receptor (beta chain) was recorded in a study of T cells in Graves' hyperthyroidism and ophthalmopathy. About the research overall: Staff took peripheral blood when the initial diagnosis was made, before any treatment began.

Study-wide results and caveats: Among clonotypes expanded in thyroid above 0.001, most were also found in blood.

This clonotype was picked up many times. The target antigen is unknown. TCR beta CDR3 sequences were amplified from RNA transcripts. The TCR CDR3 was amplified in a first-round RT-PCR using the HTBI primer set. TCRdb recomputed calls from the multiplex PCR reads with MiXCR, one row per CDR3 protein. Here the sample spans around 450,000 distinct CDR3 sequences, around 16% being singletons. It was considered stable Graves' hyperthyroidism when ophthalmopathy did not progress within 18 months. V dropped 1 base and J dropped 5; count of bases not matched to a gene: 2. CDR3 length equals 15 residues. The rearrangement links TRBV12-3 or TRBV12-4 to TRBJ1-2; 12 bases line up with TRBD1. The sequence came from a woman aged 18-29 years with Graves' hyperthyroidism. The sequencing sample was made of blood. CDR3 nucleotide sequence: TGTGCCAGCAGTTTAGGGGGACAGGGGGCGTATGGCTACACCTTC. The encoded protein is CASSLGGQGAYGYTF.